This entry lists 22 T cell receptor beta chains sequenced from one sample in a study of T cell repertoires in cytomegalovirus infection. Their specific antigens are unknown. TCRdb fed the reads into MiXCR, producing one record per CDR3 protein. Altogether approximately 260,000 distinct CDR3 sequences are present, 22% being singletons, with the ten largest covering roughly a fifth. The starting material was cultured PBMCs, obtained from culture after CMV antigen stimulation. Every receptor here comes from a human donor in good health (CMV status not recorded). Some clones in this sample may be carry-over from other donors' samples.

This clonotype came up a few times. This sequence joins TRBV4-3 and TRBJ2-3; D is perhaps TRBD1 or TRBD2 (5 bases each). V lost 0 bases and J lost 6, with 13 bases in between. The germline V gene has CDR1 LGHNA and CDR2 YSLEER. The CDR3 sequence is 15 residues long. CDR3 in DNA: TGCGCCAGCAGCCAAGATTACGGGGCTAGGGATACGCAGTATTTT. Its protein is CASSQDYGARDTQYF.

J is TRBJ1-1 and V is TRBV7-2, with D possibly TRBD1 on 6 matching bases. V lost 5 bases and J lost 8, with 18 bases in between. The germline CDR1 and CDR2 sequences are SGHTA and FQGNSA. This CDR3 comprises 14 residues. CDR3 amino acids: CASSPPWGAEEAFF. The CDR3 nucleotides read TGTGCCAGCAGCCCCCCTTGGGGGGCGGAGGAAGCTTTCTTT.

In its sample, this clonotype was seen a few times. This chain joins TRBV6-1 and TRBJ1-4; a weak D match, TRBD1 (6 bases). V was cut by 7 bases and J by 7 bases, with 25 bases left in between. Germline CDR1 MNHNS, CDR2 SASEGT. The CDR3 covers 17 residues. CDR3 in amino acids: CASKGGSQNRAGEKLFF. Written as DNA, the CDR3 is TGTGCCAGCAAAGGGGGGAGTCAGAACAGGGCTGGTGAAAAACTGTTTTTT.

There are many counts of this clonotype. The chain carries TRBV6-2 or TRBV6-3 and TRBJ2-7, with D possibly TRBD2 on 6 matching bases. There are 14 residues in the CDR3. In germline, CDR1 is MNHEY, CDR2 SVGEGT. V lost 5 bases and J 6 bases, leaving 17 bases between the germline ends. In DNA, the CDR3 is TGTGCCAGCAGTCATAGCGGAGGGCCTCGCGAGCAGTACTTC. It codes for CASSHSGGPREQYF.

There are a few counts of this clonotype. This chain connects TRBV5-1 to TRBJ2-2, with no clear D. Trimming cost V 5 bases and J 0 bases, with 8 bases left between them. The germline V gene has CDR1 SGHRS and CDR2 YFSETQ. The CDR3 totals 14 residues. CDR3 region: CASRGSTNTGELFF. CDR3 bases: TGCGCCAGCAGGGGATCCACGAACACCGGGGAGCTGTTTTTT.

The chain links TRBV9 to TRBJ1-2, with a weak D call TRBD1 (5 bases). The length of the CDR3 is 13 residues. Germline CDR1 reads SGDLS; CDR2 reads YYNGEE. The V gene lost 4 bases and the J gene lost 6 bases, with 13 bases spanning the gap. The CDR3 region is CASSPNGGDGYTF. CDR3 in DNA: TGTGCCAGCAGCCCCAACGGGGGGGATGGCTACACCTTC.

CDR3 nucleotides: TGTGCCAGCAGTTACAACCTGGACGAGCAGTACTTC. This gives the protein CASSYNLDEQYF. The V gene is TRBV6-2 or TRBV6-3, the J gene TRBJ2-7, with D unresolved. The V and J ends lost 2 bases and 5 bases respectively, with 7 bases between them. The CDR3 sequence is 12 residues long. The germline V gene encodes CDR1 MNHEY and CDR2 SVGEGT.

This clonotype has a handful of counts. The V and J genes are TRBV2 and TRBJ1-6, with D perhaps matching TRBD1 (6 bases). CDR1 is SNHLY and CDR2 is FYNNEI in the germline V gene. The germline V and J ends were trimmed by 3 bases and 10 bases, with 16 bases remaining between them. The CDR3 sequence is 15 residues long. The CDR3 DNA reads as TGTGCCAGCAGTGATGGGGGCGGAGGGAACTCACCCCTCCACTTT. Translation: CASSDGGGGNSPLHF.

The genes are TRBV24-1 and TRBJ2-1; 9 nucleotides align to TRBD2. This CDR3 has 16 residues. V lost 9 bases, J lost 7 bases, and 15 bases stayed unmatched. Germline assignment: CDR1 KGHDR and CDR2 SFDVKD. This CDR3 reads CATGVAGEGGGNEQFF. The CDR3 nucleotides read TGTGCCACCGGGGTAGCGGGAGAAGGGGGTGGAAATGAGCAGTTCTTC.

This sequence joins TRBV5-6 and TRBJ1-1; D is unclear. From germline, CDR1 is SGHDT and CDR2 YYEEEE. The CDR3 contains 15 residues. V lost 2 bases and J lost 1, with 12 bases in between. The CDR3 reads CASSFTWQENTEAFF. The CDR3 DNA is TGTGCCAGCAGCTTCACGTGGCAGGAGAACACTGAAGCTTTCTTT.

This rearrangement joins TRBV6-1 to TRBJ2-1; 11 nucleotides agree with TRBD2. V shed 3 bases, J shed 9 bases, and the junction held 7 bases outside the gene matches. The CDR3 length is 15 residues. CDR1 and CDR2 (germline): MNHNS, SASEGT. This CDR3 reads CASSDDTSGSIEQFF. Written as DNA, the CDR3 is TGTGCCAGCAGTGACGATACTAGCGGGAGCATTGAGCAGTTCTTC.

This chain connects TRBV7-4 to TRBJ2-2; TRBD1 might be the D (6 bases). The CDR3 sequence is 17 residues long. Per germline, CDR1 SGHVT and CDR2 SQSDAQ. The ends were cut back, 4 bases at V and 7 bases at J, with 22 bases in the middle. The CDR3 reads CASSSRQDSLYGGELFF. DNA of the CDR3: TGTGCCAGCAGCTCGCGACAGGACAGCCTTTATGGCGGGGAGCTGTTTTTT.

V is TRBV30 and J is TRBJ2-1, with a possible D match to TRBD2 (6 bases). V shed 1 base and J shed 4 bases, with 14 bases lying between them. CDR1 GTSNPN and CDR2 SVGIG come from the germline V gene (reference sequence). CDR3 length: 15 residues. In DNA, the CDR3 is TGTGCCTGGAGTGGAATCGGGAGAAGATACAATGAGCAGTTCTTC. This gives the protein CAWSGIGRRYNEQFF.

This clonotype was recorded a few times. The chain combines TRBV10-3 with TRBJ2-1, with a possible D match to TRBD2 (6 bases). CDR1 is ENHRY and CDR2 is SYGVKD in the germline V gene. V lost 10 bases to trimming and J lost 5 bases, with 18 bases between them. CDR3 length equals 14 residues. Here the CDR3 reads CASRSGTSDNEQFF. The CDR3 DNA reads as TGTGCCAGCCGTAGCGGAACTTCCGACAATGAGCAGTTCTTC.

This clonotype occurred many times. V gene TRBV7-6 combines with J gene TRBJ1-5; perhaps TRBD1 as D (5 bases). The length of the CDR3 is 17 residues. The V end lost 5 bases, the J end lost 6 bases, and 23 bases lay between the germline ends. Germline CDR1 reads SGHVS; CDR2 reads FNYEAQ. This chain's CDR3 is CASSPQASWGGSQPQHF. The DNA for the CDR3 is TGTGCCAGCAGCCCCCAAGCATCGTGGGGGGGGAGTCAGCCCCAGCATTTT.

This clonotype was detected ten times or more. The rearrangement joins TRBV7-2 to TRBJ2-5; 12 nucleotides agree with TRBD2. The CDR3 consists of 14 residues. V lost 4 bases to trimming and J lost 4 bases; unmatched junction nucleotides: 1. CDR1 is SGHTA and CDR2 is FQGNSA in the germline V gene. Here the CDR3 reads CASSSLAGGETQYF. The CDR3 DNA reads TGTGCCAGCAGCTCACTAGCGGGAGGAGAGACCCAGTACTTC.

This clonotype was detected only a few times. The genes are TRBV9 and TRBJ2-1; no definite D call. V was pared by 4 bases and J by 3 bases, with 14 bases between. CDR1 is SGDLS and CDR2 is YYNGEE in the germline V gene. This CDR3 contains 15 residues. This CDR3 reads CASSPQARLYNEQFF. The CDR3 nucleotides are TGTGCCAGCAGCCCCCAGGCCAGACTCTACAATGAGCAGTTCTTC.

This chain connects TRBV12-3 or TRBV12-4 to TRBJ1-6, with a possible D match to TRBD1 (5 bases). Trimming removed 5 bases at V and 8 bases at J, with 16 bases between. The CDR3 is 15 residues long. The CDR3 reads CASSRDLGGYSPLHF. The CDR3 DNA follows: TGTGCCAGCAGTCGGGACCTGGGGGGGTATTCACCCCTCCACTTT.

This clonotype was detected a few times. The V call is TRBV4-1, the J call TRBJ1-1; D not resolved. Germline CDR1 is MGHRA and CDR2 is YSYEKL. The CDR3 is 16 residues long. Trimming stripped 0 bases from V and 2 bases from J, with 13 bases between. The CDR3 loop is CASSQEVARFNTEAFF. DNA of the CDR3: TGCGCCAGCAGCCAAGAGGTCGCCCGATTTAACACTGAAGCTTTCTTT.

This chain connects TRBV9 to TRBJ2-3, with D possibly matching TRBD2 (6 bases). Per germline, CDR1 SGDLS and CDR2 YYNGEE. CDR3 length equals 14 residues. Trimming left V 3 bases short and J 2 bases short, with 10 bases between. CDR3 nucleotides: TGTGCCAGCAGCGCTCTAGCGATCACAGATACGCAGTATTTT. This sequence encodes CASSALAITDTQYF.

Many counts were recorded for this clonotype. The V call is TRBV7-3, the J call TRBJ1-1, with D unresolved. The CDR3 is 14 amino acids. V was trimmed by 1 base and J by 5 bases, leaving 11 bases between them. Germline assignment: CDR1 SGHTA and CDR2 FQGTGA. The CDR3 region is CASSLNPGGTEAFF. The DNA for the CDR3 is TGTGCCAGCAGCTTAAACCCTGGAGGGACTGAAGCTTTCTTT.

This clonotype was counted ten times or more. The genes are TRBV4-1 and TRBJ2-1; 14 bases line up with TRBD2. Germline values: CDR1 MGHRA, CDR2 YSYEKL. The CDR3 consists of 14 residues. V dropped 1 base and J dropped 13; count of bases not matched to a gene: 3. This CDR3 reads CASSQAGLAGAQFF. The CDR3 region has the DNA TGCGCCAGCAGCCAAGCGGGACTAGCGGGAGCACAGTTCTTC.